Presented here are 10 T cell receptor beta chains from one specimen sequenced in a study of shared clonotypes between healthy human individuals (TCRdb year 2020). CD8 naive samples were CD45RO-negative cells positively selected for CCR7, giving a CD45RA+CCR7+ population that excluded TemRA cells. Libraries were constructed by the immunoSEQ multiplex PCR assay. TCRdb took this table from immuneACCESS and kept in-frame rearrangements with V and J called. Such tables lack part of the clones; where checked against another copy, unresolved V genes explain under half of the gap, and the rest is unexplained. Recorded for this sample are hundreds of thousands of clones; nearly 97% of them occurred a single time. The ten top clones hold less than 0.13% of the sample. The specimen was naive CD8+ T cells sorted from blood. The cell subset or site label, as the study defines it: CD45RA+CCR7+. The receptors shown here come from a woman under 40 in good health.

The chain carries TRBV27 and TRBJ2-5, with D unresolved. Gene TRBJ2-7 matches the end of the DNA better, so the J call may be wrong. This CDR3 has 14 amino acids. CDR1 MNHEY and CDR2 SMNVEV come from the germline V gene (reference sequence). The DNA for the CDR3 is TGTGCCAGCAGCCCTCTACAGAGGACCTACGAGCAGTACTTC. It is translated as CASSPLQRTYEQYF.

The chain is built from TRBV5-1 and TRBJ2-2; 9 bases are shared with TRBD1. The CDR3 is 14 residues long. Germline V CDR1 and CDR2: SGHRS, YFSETQ. V shed 7 bases, J shed 6 bases, and the junction held 7 bases outside the gene matches. CDR3 DNA: TGCGCCAGCTTGGACAGGGGCGACCCCGGGGAGCTGTTTTTT. Amino acid sequence: CASLDRGDPGELFF.

CDR3 sequence: CASSYYTAIDEQYF. CDR3 in DNA: TGTGCCAGCAGCTACTACACCGCGATCGACGAGCAGTACTTC. The chain uses TRBV7-2 and TRBJ2-7, with no clear D. This CDR3 has 14 amino acids. Germline-derived CDR1 and CDR2 are SGHTA and FQGNSA. Trimming stripped 4 bases from V and 5 bases from J, with 15 bases between.

The rearrangement uses TRBV19 and TRBJ2-1, with D possibly matching TRBD2 (5 bases). The CDR3 sequence is 14 residues long. Germline V lookup: CDR1 LNHDA, CDR2 SQIVND (reference sequence). V was pared by 3 bases and J by 7 bases, with 13 bases between. The DNA of the CDR3 is TGTGCCAGTAGTATCCTCCAGTCGGGAAATGAGCAGTTCTTC. It encodes CASSILQSGNEQFF.

In its sample, this clone was seen once. The chain links TRBV5-6 to TRBJ1-4; 9 bases are shared with TRBD1. Germline values: CDR1 SGHDT, CDR2 YYEEEE. The V and J ends lost 4 bases and 5 bases, in that order; junction bases with no gene match: 3. This CDR3 has 14 amino acids. This CDR3 reads CASSVTGGNEKLFF. CDR3 coding DNA: TGTGCCAGCAGCGTGACAGGGGGGAATGAAAAACTGTTTTTT.

The J gene is TRBJ2-7, the V gene TRBV10-3; 11 bases match TRBD2. The V gene's germline CDR1 is ENHRY and CDR2 SYGVKD. V was pared by 2 bases and J by 2 bases, with 2 bases of the junction left unmatched. The CDR3 has 15 amino acids. CDR3 sequence reads: CAISEGLAGAYEQYF. The CDR3 DNA reads as TGTGCCATCAGTGAGGGACTAGCGGGTGCCTACGAGCAGTACTTC.

Note on this clone: The same CDR3 can be traced to other DNA sequences in this sample. The chain links TRBV7-9 to TRBJ1-3; D remains ambiguous. The CDR3 covers 12 residues. Germline V lookup: CDR1 SEHNR, CDR2 FQNEAQ (reference sequence). V gave up 5 bases and J gave up 0 bases, with 2 bases separating them. CDR3: CASSLSGNTIYF. The CDR3 DNA sequence: TGTGCCAGCAGCCTCTCTGGAAACACCATATATTTT.

The CDR3 protein is CASSVRSEQYF. In DNA form, the CDR3 reads TGTGCCAGCAGTGTAAGAAGCGAGCAGTACTTC. V and J are TRBV11-2 and TRBJ2-5, with D unclear. TRBJ2-7 explains the end of the DNA better; the J call may be wrong. The CDR3 covers 11 residues. In germline, CDR1 is SGHAT, CDR2 FQNNGV.

The gene calls are TRBV5-4 and TRBJ1-2; no reliable D call. The V gene lost 3 bases and the J gene lost 4 bases, with 10 bases spanning the gap. The CDR3 contains 13 residues. In germline, CDR1 is SGHNT, CDR2 YYREEE (reference sequence). The CDR3 region is CASSSDSAYGYTF. The CDR3 nucleotides are TGTGCCAGCAGCTCAGACTCAGCCTATGGCTACACCTTC.

The V and J genes are TRBV6-6 and TRBJ2-7; D is unresolved. Germline V lookup: CDR1 MNHNY, CDR2 SVGAGI (reference sequence). This CDR3 is built from 9 residues. V was clipped by 2 bases and J by 11 bases, with 4 bases between them. CDR3 bases: TGTGCCAGCAGTTACCCGAAGTACTTC. It is translated as CASSYPKYF.